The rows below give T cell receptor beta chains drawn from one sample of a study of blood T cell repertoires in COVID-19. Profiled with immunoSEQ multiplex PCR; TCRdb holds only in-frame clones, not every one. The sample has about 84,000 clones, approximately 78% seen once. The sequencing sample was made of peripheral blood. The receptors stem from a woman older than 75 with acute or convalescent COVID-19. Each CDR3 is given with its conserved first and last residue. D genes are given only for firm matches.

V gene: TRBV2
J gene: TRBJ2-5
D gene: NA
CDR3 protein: CASSEGLQQETQYF

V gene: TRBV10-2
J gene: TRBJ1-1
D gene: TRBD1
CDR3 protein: CASSVTGPANTEAFF

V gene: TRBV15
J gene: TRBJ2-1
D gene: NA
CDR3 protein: CATSRDGGAGYNEQFF

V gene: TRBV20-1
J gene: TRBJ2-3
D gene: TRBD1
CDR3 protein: CSASRGGVTDTQYF

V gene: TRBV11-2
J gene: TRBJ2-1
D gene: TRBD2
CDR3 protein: CASSPGGGGSYNEQFF

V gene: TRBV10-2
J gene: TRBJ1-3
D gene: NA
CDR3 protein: CASSVLESSSGNTIYF

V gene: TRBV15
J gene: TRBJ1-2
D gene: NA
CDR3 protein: CATSSRVSGHGYTF

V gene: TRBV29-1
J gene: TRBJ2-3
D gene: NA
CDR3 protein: CSVEASTDTQYF

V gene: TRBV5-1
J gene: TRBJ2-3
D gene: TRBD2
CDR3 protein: CASSLTSGRFTDTQYF

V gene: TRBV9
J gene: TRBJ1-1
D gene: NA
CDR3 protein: CASSALNTEAFF

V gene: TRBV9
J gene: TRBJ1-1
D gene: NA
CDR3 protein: CASSVAGKNTEAFF

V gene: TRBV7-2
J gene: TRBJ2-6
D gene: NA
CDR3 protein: CARTGGANVLTF

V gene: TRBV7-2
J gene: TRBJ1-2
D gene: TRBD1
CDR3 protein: CASSFMTGGAGGYTF

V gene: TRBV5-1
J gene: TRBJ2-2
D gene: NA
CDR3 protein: CASSPLGTGELFF

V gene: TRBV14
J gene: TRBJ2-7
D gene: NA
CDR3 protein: CASSQYRGYEQYF

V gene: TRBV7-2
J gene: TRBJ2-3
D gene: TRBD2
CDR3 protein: CASSSSGTRSTDTQYF

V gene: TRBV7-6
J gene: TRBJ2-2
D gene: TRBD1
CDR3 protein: CASGRDRGLTGELFF

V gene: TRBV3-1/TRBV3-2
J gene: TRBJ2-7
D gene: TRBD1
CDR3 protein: CASSQADRPREQYF

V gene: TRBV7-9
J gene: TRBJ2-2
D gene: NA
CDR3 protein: CASPGNTGELFF

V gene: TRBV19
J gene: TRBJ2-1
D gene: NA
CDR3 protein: CASSINRDEQFF

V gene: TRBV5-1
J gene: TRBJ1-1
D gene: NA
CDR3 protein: CASSLSGAVTEAFF

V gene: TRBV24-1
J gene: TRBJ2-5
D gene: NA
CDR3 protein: CATSDGRYQETQYF